These 9 T cell receptor beta chains were sequenced from one sample in a study of glioma-infiltrating T cells after dendritic cell vaccination. Time point denoted: after dendritic cell vaccination, including at tumor progression/relapse. Profiling relied on immunoSEQ multiplex PCR, and the TCRdb table lists in-frame clones only, not all of them. The sample records approximately 110,000 clones, around 87% being singletons. The specimen was blood, collected after dendritic cell vaccination. Receptor source: a human donor with glioblastoma.

V and J are TRBV12-2 and TRBJ2-7; TRBD2 is taken as the D call from the table, unchecked against the DNA. TRBV12-2 corresponds to a pseudogene. The CDR3 sequence is 20 residues long. The CDR3 reads CASRPRPGLAGGIISYEQYF. The CDR3 region has the DNA TGTGCAAGTCGCCCACGCCCGGGACTAGCGGGAGGGATTATCTCCTACGAGCAGTACTTC.

The chain employs TRBV6-4 and TRBJ1-6; no firm D call. Germline V gene data show CDR1 as MRHNA and CDR2 as SNTAGT. Trimming took 8 bases from V and 7 from J, leaving 15 bases between them. The CDR3 is 14 residues long. The CDR3 is CASRRGGVNSPLHF. Written as DNA, the CDR3 is TGTGCCAGCCGTAGAGGCGGTGTGAATTCACCCCTCCACTTT.

The V gene is TRBV2, the J gene TRBJ2-1; 7 bases fit TRBD2. V trimming: 8 bases; J trimming: 6 bases; junction bases outside the gene matches: 13. The CDR3 totals 15 residues. Per germline, CDR1 SNHLY and CDR2 FYNNEI. The chain's CDR3 is CASGKGLLVGNEQFF. CDR3 DNA: TGTGCCAGCGGGAAGGGACTATTAGTCGGCAATGAGCAGTTCTTC.

This clone was detected only once. V gene TRBV29-1 combines with J gene TRBJ1-5; 7 bases line up with TRBD1. The junction had 13 bases not matched to a gene; V was cut back by 8 bases and J by 9 bases. Germline V lookup: CDR1 SQVTM, CDR2 ANQGSEA. CDR3 length: 13 residues. CDR3 in DNA: TGCAGCCCTGAGGGACAGCAGGCTAGGCCCCAGCATTTT. It yields the protein CSPEGQQARPQHF.

The chain has TRBV29-1 and TRBJ2-1, with 10 bases aligning to TRBD1. The CDR3 is made up of 15 amino acids. Losses at the gene ends were 3 bases for V and 7 bases for J; bases not matched to a gene: 9. Per germline, CDR1 SQVTM and CDR2 ANQGSEA. The CDR3 DNA sequence: TGCAGCGTTGAGCTGGGACAGGGGTTGGGTAATGAGCAGTTCTTC. Translated, it gives CSVELGQGLGNEQFF.

J is TRBJ1-5 and V is TRBV19, with D perhaps TRBD1 (5 bases). Germline V gene data show CDR1 as LNHDA and CDR2 as SQIVND (reference sequence). The CDR3 has 13 amino acids. Trimming cost V 5 bases and J 9 bases, with 14 bases left between them. CDR3 nucleotides: TGTGCCAGTAGTCTCTCGGACACCGGGCCCCAGCATTTT. Amino acid sequence: CASSLSDTGPQHF.

The chain has TRBV7-2 and TRBJ1-5; TRBD1 aligns across 8 bases. This CDR3 contains 16 residues. Trimming took 3 bases from V and 6 from J; bases not matched to a gene: 10. Germline-derived CDR1 and CDR2 are SGHTA and FQGNSA. The CDR3 loop reads CASSFRGQGLVQPQHF. CDR3 nucleotides: TGTGCCAGCAGCTTTAGAGGACAGGGATTGGTTCAGCCCCAGCATTTT.

V is TRBV4-1 and J is TRBJ2-3; possible D gene TRBD1, 5 bases. Germline loops: CDR1 MGHRA, CDR2 YSYEKL. The CDR3 loop spans 15 amino acids. Trimming shortened V by 3 bases and J by 0 bases, and 10 bases separated the two germline ends. In nucleotides, the CDR3 is TGCGCCAGCAGCCAGCAGGGATTCAGCACAGATACGCAGTATTTT. The encoded protein is CASSQQGFSTDTQYF.

The genes are TRBV6-1 and TRBJ2-6; 8 nucleotides match TRBD1. Germline-derived CDR1 and CDR2 are MNHNS and SASEGT. The junction had 4 bases not matched to a gene; V was cut back by 3 bases and J by 0 bases. This CDR3 is 17 amino acids long. Here the CDR3 reads CASSDRTGTSGANVLTF. The CDR3 coding sequence is TGTGCCAGCAGTGATCGGACAGGGACCTCTGGGGCCAACGTCCTGACTTTC.